The 32 T cell receptor beta chains given below trace back to one sample, sequenced in a study of blood T cell repertoires in COVID-19. Only in-frame clones appear in the TCRdb table, and some are missing; sequencing was by immunoSEQ multiplex PCR. Counted here are 400,000 to 500,000 clones, around nine tenths occurring once; the ten biggest clones make up roughly 1.4%. The sample comprised PBMCs or T cells enriched from blood (not recorded which). These receptors were collected from a woman aged 18-35 years who had been exposed to COVID-19.

This clone was picked up one time. The chain uses TRBV18 and TRBJ1-2, with unresolved D. CDR1 is KGHSH and CDR2 is LQKENI in the germline V gene. Trimming took off 1 base at V and 4 bases at J, with 7 bases between the two ends. The CDR3 sequence is 13 residues long. The CDR3 nucleotides read TGTGCCAGCTCACCACAGGAGTCCTATGGCTACACCTTC. Amino acids: CASSPQESYGYTF.

This chain links TRBV27 with TRBJ1-1; D is undetermined. The CDR3 extends over 13 amino acids. V was cut by 1 base and J by 6 bases, with 9 bases left in between. The germline gives CDR1 MNHEY, CDR2 SMNVEV (reference sequence). CDR3 DNA sequence: TGTGCCAGCAGTTTATATATGGGCCCTGAAGCTTTCTTT. This gives the protein CASSLYMGPEAFF.

The chain carries TRBV2 and TRBJ2-6; 9 bases are a match to TRBD2. The CDR3 has 16 amino acids. Trimming removed 5 bases from V and 0 bases from J; junction bases left unmatched: 2. The germline V gene has CDR1 SNHLY and CDR2 FYNNEI. The CDR3 loop reads CASSRSGSSGANVLTF. The CDR3 DNA follows: TGTGCCAGCAGTCGTAGCGGGAGCTCTGGGGCCAACGTCCTGACTTTC.

The genes are TRBV19 and TRBJ2-7, with D maybe TRBD2 (6 bases). Trimming shortened V by 5 bases and J by 4 bases, and 12 bases separated the two germline ends. Germline assignment: CDR1 LNHDA and CDR2 SQIVND (reference sequence). The CDR3 covers 13 residues. DNA of the CDR3: TGTGCCAGTAGTGGGCGGGGCGAATACGAGCAGTACTTC. Translating it yields CASSGRGEYEQYF.

DNA for the CDR3: TGTGCCAGCACCGGACAGGGGTGGGAGACCCAGTACTTC. It is translated as CASTGQGWETQYF. The V call is TRBV12-3 or TRBV12-4, the J call TRBJ2-5, with TRBD1 matching 9 bases. The CDR3 covers 13 residues. With V trimmed by 7 bases and J by 5 bases, 5 bases remained unmatched.

The chain combines TRBV10-3 with TRBJ1-2; 8 bases agree with TRBD1. Trimming at V came to 6 bases and at J to 0 bases, leaving 21 bases not matched to a gene. Looked up from germline, CDR1 is ENHRY and CDR2 is SYGVKD. The CDR3 covers 20 residues. In DNA form, the CDR3 reads TGTGCCATCAGGCCGGGACAGGAAATTTTTAAAGTGTTGACTAACTATGGCTACACCTTC. It encodes CAIRPGQEIFKVLTNYGYTF.

V and J are TRBV27 and TRBJ2-7; TRBD2 might be the D (6 bases). There are 13 residues in the CDR3. Trimming pared 5 bases from V and 2 bases from J, leaving 10 bases between. The germline V gene encodes CDR1 MNHEY and CDR2 SMNVEV (reference sequence). CDR3 residues: CASSIGTAYEQYF. The CDR3 region has the DNA TGTGCCAGCAGTATCGGGACTGCCTACGAGCAGTACTTC.

This chain joins TRBV5-6 and TRBJ2-7; no reliable D call. CDR1 SGHDT and CDR2 YYEEEE come from the germline V gene. Deletions cut 7 bases from V and 1 base from J, with 9 bases between. The CDR3 length is 12 residues. The CDR3 sequence is CASSYDSYEQYF. In nucleotides, the CDR3 is TGTGCCAGCTCCTATGATTCCTACGAGCAGTACTTC.

The chain links TRBV10-3 to TRBJ2-7, with D perhaps matching TRBD1 (7 bases). The ends were cut back, 2 bases at V and 0 bases at J, with 11 bases in the middle. The CDR3 sequence is 15 residues long. The germline CDR1 and CDR2 sequences are ENHRY and SYGVKD. CDR3 DNA: TGTGCCATCAGTGAGGCGGGACAGAGCTCCTACGAGCAGTACTTC. Translating it yields CAISEAGQSSYEQYF.

The chain combines TRBV3-1 (or the pseudogene TRBV3-2) with TRBJ1-1, with D possibly matching TRBD1 (6 bases). Germline CDR1 and CDR2: LGHDT and YNNKEL (reference sequence). Trimming stripped 1 base from V and 3 bases from J, with 9 bases between. This CDR3 region has 14 residues. The CDR3 protein is CASSQARGYTEAFF. The CDR3 DNA sequence: TGTGCCAGCAGCCAAGCCAGGGGTTACACTGAAGCTTTCTTT.

The rearrangement links TRBV5-5 to TRBJ2-4; D might be TRBD1 (6 bases). There are 17 residues in the CDR3. Trimming removed 4 bases at V and 7 bases at J, with 24 bases between. In germline, CDR1 is SGHKS, CDR2 YYEKEE (reference sequence). CDR3: CASSHRDIIGVGNIQYF. The CDR3 DNA follows: TGTGCCAGCAGCCACCGGGACATCATTGGTGTAGGGAACATTCAGTACTTC.

The chain combines TRBV15 with TRBJ1-5; tentative D call: TRBD1 (5 bases). CDR1 and CDR2 (germline): LNHNV, YYDKDF (reference sequence). The ends were cut back, 4 bases at V and 3 bases at J, with 13 bases in the middle. The CDR3 length is 15 residues. CDR3 DNA: TGTGCCACCAGCATCTCGACAGTTTTCAATCAGCCCCAGCATTTT. Translated: CATSISTVFNQPQHF.

The chain has TRBV7-9 and TRBJ2-7; tentative D call: TRBD2 (6 bases). The CDR3 covers 14 residues. Germline lookup yields CDR1 SEHNR and CDR2 FQNEAQ (reference sequence). Trimming shortened V by 5 bases and J by 3 bases, and 14 bases separated the two germline ends. Here the CDR3 DNA reads TGTGCCAGCAGCCACGCGGGGACGGACTACGAGCAGTACTTC. Its protein is CASSHAGTDYEQYF.

The V call is TRBV4-3, the J call TRBJ2-7; 7 bases agree with TRBD1. V shed 2 bases, J shed 7 bases, and the junction held 5 bases outside the gene matches. The germline CDR1 and CDR2 sequences are LGHNA and YSLEER. This CDR3 spans 13 amino acids. CDR3 DNA sequence: TGCGCCAGCAGCCAACTGGGACAGACGGAGCAGTACTTC. It yields the protein CASSQLGQTEQYF.

This chain joins TRBV28 and TRBJ2-7; D is uncertain. V dropped 3 bases and J dropped 0 bases, with 9 bases sitting between them. Germline values: CDR1 MDHEN, CDR2 SYDVKM. This CDR3 is 14 amino acids long. The CDR3 DNA is TGTGCCAGCAGTTTCTTCGGTAGCTCCTACGAGCAGTACTTC. The encoded protein is CASSFFGSSYEQYF.

The chain recombines TRBV10-1 with TRBJ1-4; D gene uncertain. The length of the CDR3 is 14 residues. Germline V CDR1 and CDR2: WNHNN, SYGVQD (reference sequence). Trimming pared 3 bases from V and 8 bases from J, leaving 13 bases between. Here the CDR3 reads CASSDHGIGEKLFF. The CDR3 DNA is TGCGCCAGCAGTGATCACGGGATCGGAGAAAAACTGTTTTTT.

V is TRBV29-1 and J is TRBJ1-3, with D maybe TRBD1 (5 bases). CDR3 length equals 11 residues. V lost 6 bases to trimming and J lost 9 bases, with 12 bases between them. Germline loops: CDR1 SQVTM, CDR2 ANQGSEA. The CDR3 nucleotides read TGCAGCGTGCGGGAGGGACGCACCATATATTTT. Translation: CSVREGRTIYF.

The CDR3 protein is CASSEYIGGYGYTF. CDR3 coding DNA: TGTGCCAGCAGTGAATATATTGGAGGCTATGGCTACACCTTC. The V gene is TRBV25-1, the J gene TRBJ1-2; D ambiguous. CDR1 MGHDK and CDR2 SYGVNS come from the germline V gene. There are 14 residues in the CDR3. Trimming left V 0 bases short and J 4 bases short, with 9 bases between.

The chain has TRBV11-2 and TRBJ2-2; 7 bases fit TRBD1. Germline CDR1 and CDR2: SGHAT and FQNNGV. V lost 9 bases to trimming and J lost 3 bases; unmatched junction nucleotides: 7. The CDR3 is made up of 14 amino acids. CDR3 bases: TGTGCCAGTCAATACAGGGGACACACCGGGGAGCTGTTTTTT. It encodes CASQYRGHTGELFF.

This clone was seen only once. This chain uses TRBV7-9 with TRBJ2-1; 13 positions agree with TRBD2. V lost 5 bases, J lost 9 bases, and 4 bases stayed unmatched. This CDR3 has 14 residues. Looked up from germline, CDR1 is SEHNR and CDR2 is FQNEAQ (reference sequence). The CDR3 spells CASSPLAGGPEQFF. Written as DNA, the CDR3 is TGTGCCAGCAGCCCACTAGCGGGGGGGCCTGAGCAGTTCTTC.

This clone was recorded only once. The rearrangement joins TRBV11-2 to TRBJ1-1; perhaps TRBD1 as D (5 bases). CDR1 and CDR2 (germline): SGHAT, FQNNGV. Trimming left V 4 bases short and J 11 bases short, with 14 bases between. The CDR3 consists of 12 residues. The CDR3 reads CASSSDRLRAFF. The DNA for the CDR3 is TGTGCCAGCAGCTCTGACAGACTGAGGGCTTTCTTT.

The table lists this clone with a count of one. The V call is TRBV6-5, the J call TRBJ1-5, with 10 positions matching TRBD1. In germline, CDR1 is MNHEY, CDR2 SVGAGI. The length of the CDR3 is 14 residues. With V trimmed by 8 bases and J by 7 bases, 8 bases remained unmatched. CDR3 sequence: CASSTGTGVQPQHF. Written as DNA, the CDR3 is TGTGCCAGCTCGACCGGGACAGGGGTCCAGCCCCAGCATTTT.

This chain joins TRBV18 and TRBJ2-1; TRBD1 aligns across 8 bases. J was trimmed by 7 bases and V by 1 base; bases with no gene match: 3. CDR1 is KGHSH, CDR2 LQKENI, per germline. The CDR3 runs to 14 residues. The CDR3 reads CASSPQQGANEQFF. In DNA, the CDR3 is TGTGCCAGCTCACCACAGCAGGGGGCAAATGAGCAGTTCTTC.

As concerns this clone: The same CDR3 also results from other DNA sequences found in this sample. The chain employs TRBV6-5 and TRBJ1-1; no clear D gene. V was shortened by 6 bases and J by 0 bases, with 5 bases between the two germline ends. The CDR3 runs to 12 residues. The germline V gene has CDR1 MNHEY and CDR2 SVGAGI. The CDR3 DNA reads TGTGCCAGCAGAACAGTGAACACTGAAGCTTTCTTT. This encodes CASRTVNTEAFF.

The chain combines TRBV9 with TRBJ1-6, with D hard to call. The CDR3 runs 15 residues. The germline CDR1 and CDR2 sequences are SGDLS and YYNGEE. Trimming removed 0 bases from V and 4 bases from J, with 8 bases in between. As DNA, the CDR3 is TGTGCCAGCAGCGTAGACAGCAGATATAATTCACCCCTCCACTTT. This encodes CASSVDSRYNSPLHF.

The gene calls are TRBV5-1 and TRBJ2-7; D possibly corresponds to TRBD1 (5 bases). Trimming removed 8 bases at V and 3 bases at J, with 12 bases between. The CDR3 spans 12 residues. The germline CDR1 and CDR2 sequences are SGHRS and YFSETQ. CDR3 bases: TGCGCCAGGGACGACAGAATCTACGAGCAGTACTTC. Residues: CARDDRIYEQYF. Full variable domain (missing parts from reference TRBV5-1 and TRBJ2-7): KAGVTQTPRYLIKTRGQQVTLSCSPISGHRSVSWYQQTPGQGLQFLFEYFSETQRNKGNFPGRFSGRQFSNSRSEMNVSTLELGDSALYLCARDDRIYEQYFGPGTRLTVT.

The chain joins TRBV10-1 to TRBJ1-3; D gene ambiguous. Germline loops: CDR1 WNHNN, CDR2 SYGVQD (reference sequence). This CDR3 has 14 amino acids. The V end was cut by 0 bases, the J end by 3 bases, with 6 bases between. The DNA of the CDR3 is TGCGCCAGCAGTGAGTCGACTAGTGGAAACACCATATATTTT. Translated, it gives CASSESTSGNTIYF.

The V call is TRBV4-1, the J call TRBJ1-3, with D possibly matching TRBD1 (6 bases). The CDR3 consists of 15 residues. CDR1 is MGHRA and CDR2 is YSYEKL in the germline V gene. Trimming shortened V by 0 bases and J by 4 bases, and 10 bases separated the two germline ends. The CDR3 sequence is CASSQDGGAGNTIYF. The DNA for the CDR3 is TGCGCCAGCAGCCAAGATGGGGGGGCAGGAAACACCATATATTTT.

This clone was detected only once. The V gene is TRBV7-2, the J gene TRBJ2-3; 8 bases are a match to TRBD2. Germline CDR1 reads SGHTA; CDR2 reads FQGNSA. V lost 5 bases to trimming and J lost 3 bases; unmatched junction nucleotides: 7. CDR3 size: 15 residues. The CDR3 is CASSGPGGVTDTQYF. CDR3 sequence (DNA): TGTGCCAGCAGCGGCCCGGGAGGGGTGACAGATACGCAGTATTTT.

The genes are TRBV4-1 and TRBJ2-5; D is uncertain. V lost 4 bases, J lost 1 base, and 13 bases lay in between. Germline CDR1 is MGHRA and CDR2 is YSYEKL. The CDR3 is 15 residues long. The CDR3 nucleotides read TGCGCCAGCAGCCTCCCCGGAGAATCCCAAGAGACCCAGTACTTC. Its translation is CASSLPGESQETQYF.

The gene calls are TRBV11-2 and TRBJ1-2; no clear D gene. Deletions cut 2 bases from V and 8 bases from J, with 12 bases between. Germline CDR1 and CDR2: SGHAT and FQNNGV. The CDR3 is made up of 13 amino acids. CDR3 coding DNA: TGTGCCAGCAGCTTATCTCGGCTGGGCGGCTACACCTTC. Residues: CASSLSRLGGYTF.

The V call is TRBV28, the J call TRBJ2-7; 7 bases are a match to TRBD1. Germline values: CDR1 MDHEN, CDR2 SYDVKM. The trim removed 5 bases at V and 2 bases at J, leaving 3 bases unmatched. The CDR3 is made up of 13 amino acids. The CDR3 DNA reads as TGTGCCAGCAGTAACAGGGGACCCTACGAGCAGTACTTC. It codes for CASSNRGPYEQYF.